The 31 T cell receptor beta chains below were found in one sample sequenced in a study of cytomegalovirus exposure and HLA in healthy donors. PCR used 60 Vbeta primers and 13 Jbeta primers. Produced via immunoSEQ multiplex PCR; TCRdb's table is partial and in-frame only. This table holds around 200,000 clones, more than 60% found once. The source material was PBMCs. The receptors derive from a female donor in good health and CMV-seronegative.

The chain employs TRBV27 and TRBJ1-6; 10 bases line up with TRBD1. Germline CDR1 MNHEY, CDR2 SMNVEV (reference sequence). The junction had 8 bases not matched to a gene; V was cut back by 6 bases and J by 9 bases. The CDR3 runs to 15 residues. The CDR3 sequence: CASRPLTGGSSPLHF. CDR3 in DNA: TGTGCCAGCAGACCACTGACAGGGGGCAGTTCACCCCTCCACTTT.

The V call is TRBV27, the J call TRBJ1-1; D unclear. The CDR3 loop spans 14 amino acids. The V and J ends lost 2 bases and 1 base respectively, with 8 bases between them. Germline assignment: CDR1 MNHEY and CDR2 SMNVEV (reference sequence). The CDR3 DNA reads as TGTGCCAGCAGTTTAACCGCGGGGAACACTGAAGCTTTCTTT. This codes for CASSLTAGNTEAFF.

This clone has just one count. The chain recombines TRBV29-1 with TRBJ2-7; tentatively, D is TRBD1 (5 bases). This CDR3 is 13 amino acids long. V was trimmed by 6 bases and J by 4 bases, leaving 16 bases between them. Germline lookup yields CDR1 SQVTM and CDR2 ANQGSEA. The CDR3, as DNA: TGCAGCGTCAGGGCGCCCTCCTCTTACGAGCAGTACTTC. Translated: CSVRAPSSYEQYF.

J is TRBJ1-6 and V is TRBV9; possible D gene TRBD1, 6 bases. Germline lookup yields CDR1 SGDLS and CDR2 YYNGEE. V was trimmed by 0 bases and J by 9 bases, leaving 10 bases between them. The CDR3 has 14 amino acids. The CDR3 DNA reads as TGTGCCAGCAGCGTAGTGGGGGCTGGTTCACCCCTCCACTTT. Protein sequence: CASSVVGAGSPLHF. Full variable domain (remainder filled in from reference TRBV9 and TRBJ1-6): DSGVTQTPKHLITATGQRVTLRCSPRSGDLSVYWYQQSLDQGLQFLIQYYNGEERAKGNILERFSAQQFPDLHSELNLSSLELGDSALYFCASSVVGAGSPLHFGNGTRLTVT.

V is TRBV28 and J is TRBJ2-3; the match to TRBD1 covers 8 bases. CDR3 size: 15 residues. The germline V gene has CDR1 MDHEN and CDR2 SYDVKM. After removal of 3 bases from V and 2 bases from J, the junction contained 4 bases not matched to a gene. CDR3 amino acids: CASSLGQEFTDTQYF. The CDR3 region has the DNA TGTGCCAGCAGTTTGGGACAGGAATTCACAGATACGCAGTATTTT. Supplemented by reference TRBV28 and TRBJ2-3, the full variable domain reads DVKVTQSSRYLVKRTGEKVFLECVQDMDHENMFWYRQDPGLGLRLIYFSYDVKMKEKGDIPEGYSVSREKKERFSLILESASTNQTSMYLCASSLGQEFTDTQYFGPGTRLTVL.

The chain couples TRBV10-3 to TRBJ2-3, with D possibly being TRBD2 (5 bases). This CDR3 contains 13 residues. CDR1 ENHRY and CDR2 SYGVKD come from the germline V gene. V dropped 5 bases and J dropped 3 bases, with 9 bases sitting between them. The CDR3 DNA is TGTGCCATCAGTTCCCGGGAAACAGATACGCAGTATTTT. Translated: CAISSRETDTQYF.

The chain uses TRBV7-2 and TRBJ2-1, with D maybe TRBD2 (6 bases). Germline values: CDR1 SGHTA, CDR2 FQGNSA. V lost 5 bases, J lost 7 bases, and 12 bases lay in between. CDR3 size: 13 residues. The DNA of the CDR3 is TGTGCCAGCAGCGTAGGGGAGGTTAATGAGCAGTTCTTC. It translates to CASSVGEVNEQFF.

This clone was recorded a few times. V and J are TRBV11-2 and TRBJ1-3; TRBD1 matches at 10 bases. CDR3 length: 16 residues. Germline trimming cut 4 bases from V and 2 bases from J; bases unmatched to any gene: 5. Germline V gene sequence: CDR1 SGHAT, CDR2 FQNNGV. CDR3 region: CASSSRQGAPGNTIYF. Written as DNA, the CDR3 is TGTGCCAGCAGCTCTCGACAGGGGGCGCCTGGAAACACCATATATTTT.

This clone appeared a few times. The V gene is TRBV4-3, the J gene TRBJ2-5, with D perhaps matching TRBD2 (6 bases). V lost 3 bases, J lost 5 bases, and 13 bases lay in between. Germline V gene data show CDR1 as LGHNA and CDR2 as YSLEER. The CDR3 runs 14 residues. CDR3 coding DNA: TGCGCCAGCAGCCAGGGACTCGGGTGGGAGACCCAGTACTTC. Protein sequence: CASSQGLGWETQYF.

The genes are TRBV27 and TRBJ1-6; D remains unclear. Trimming took off 3 bases at V and 4 bases at J, with 7 bases between the two ends. Per the germline V gene, CDR1 is MNHEY and CDR2 is SMNVEV (reference sequence). The CDR3 runs 14 residues. In DNA form, the CDR3 reads TGTGCCAGCAGTTTTACGGGATATAATTCACCCCTCCACTTT. Its translation: CASSFTGYNSPLHF.

This chain connects TRBV28 to TRBJ2-3, with D possibly being TRBD2 (7 bases). CDR1 and CDR2 from the germline V gene are MDHEN and SYDVKM. This CDR3 is 17 amino acids long. V lost 3 bases and J 1 base, leaving 17 bases between the germline ends. The CDR3 nucleotides read TGTGCCAGCAGTTTGATGCAGGGGCTAGCGGGCACAGATACGCAGTATTTT. This gives the protein CASSLMQGLAGTDTQYF.

The rearrangement links TRBV9 to TRBJ1-1; TRBD1 aligns across 7 bases. The V and J ends lost 0 bases and 4 bases, in that order; junction bases with no gene match: 3. The CDR3 runs to 14 residues. CDR1 is SGDLS, CDR2 YYNGEE, per germline. The CDR3 reads CASSVGGDSTEAFF. CDR3 nucleotide sequence: TGTGCCAGCAGCGTAGGGGGGGACAGCACTGAAGCTTTCTTT.

The genes are TRBV6-5 and TRBJ1-3, with a weak D call TRBD1 (6 bases). CDR3 length: 15 residues. CDR1 is MNHEY and CDR2 is SVGAGI in the germline V gene. The ends were cut back, 7 bases at V and 0 bases at J, with 13 bases in the middle. The DNA of the CDR3 is TGTGCCAGCAAAGGCGGACAGTACTCTGGAAACACCATATATTTT. Translated: CASKGGQYSGNTIYF.

This clone was recorded only once. This chain joins TRBV7-3 and TRBJ2-2; TRBD1 matches 10 bases. The CDR3 is made up of 15 amino acids. Germline V CDR1 and CDR2: SGHTA, FQGTGA. J lost 0 bases, V lost 8 bases, and 3 bases had no gene match. The chain's CDR3 is CASHGTGANTGELFF. Written as DNA, the CDR3 is TGTGCCAGCCATGGGACAGGGGCGAACACCGGGGAGCTGTTTTTT.

Written as DNA, the CDR3 is TGCGCCAGCAGCTTTGGGCTCTTAGCGGGGGGCTCAGATACGCAGTATTTT. Its protein is CASSFGLLAGGSDTQYF. This chain joins TRBV5-1 and TRBJ2-3, with 10 bases fitting TRBD2. The trim removed 2 bases at V and 4 bases at J, leaving 10 bases unmatched. The CDR3 loop spans 17 amino acids. The V gene's germline CDR1 is SGHRS and CDR2 YFSETQ.

This clone was recorded once. The V gene is TRBV15, the J gene TRBJ2-1, with 7 nucleotides matching TRBD1. Germline CDR1 and CDR2: LNHNV and YYDKDF (reference sequence). The CDR3 is 17 residues long. V trimming: 0 bases; J trimming: 6 bases; junction bases outside the gene matches: 11. The CDR3 DNA reads as TGTGCCACCAGCAGAGATTTGGGAACAGGGGCCAGCAATGAGCAGTTCTTC. Translation gives CATSRDLGTGASNEQFF.

The chain links TRBV19 to TRBJ2-5; 12 bases fit TRBD2. The V gene's germline CDR1 is LNHDA and CDR2 SQIVND (reference sequence). The trim removed 5 bases at V and 2 bases at J, leaving 3 bases unmatched. This CDR3 region has 15 residues. CDR3 in amino acids: CASSRTSGAQETQYF. In DNA, the CDR3 is TGTGCCAGTAGTCGGACTAGCGGGGCGCAAGAGACCCAGTACTTC.

The genes are TRBV18 and TRBJ1-2; 8 bases fit TRBD1. From germline, CDR1 is KGHSH and CDR2 LQKENI. The trim removed 0 bases at V and 8 bases at J, leaving 11 bases unmatched. The CDR3 has 16 residues. CDR3 sequence: CASSPPDREVVGGYTF. DNA for the CDR3: TGTGCCAGCTCACCACCGGACAGGGAGGTTGTGGGCGGCTACACCTTC.

This clone was observed a handful of times. The chain has TRBV27 and TRBJ2-3, with TRBD2 matching over 8 bases. The germline CDR1 and CDR2 sequences are MNHEY and SMNVEV (reference sequence). V lost 3 bases and J lost 0; bases outside the gene matches: 11. The CDR3 covers 18 residues. The CDR3 region has the DNA TGTGCCAGCAGTTTTGGGGCGGGAGGCCGTTTTAGCACAGATACGCAGTATTTT. It codes for CASSFGAGGRFSTDTQYF.

J is TRBJ2-2 and V is TRBV6-5; D is ambiguous. V lost 0 bases and J 2 bases, leaving 7 bases between the germline ends. Germline V gene data show CDR1 as MNHEY and CDR2 as SVGAGI. The CDR3 contains 15 residues. The DNA of the CDR3 is TGTGCCAGCAGTTACTCCTGGGCCAACACCGGGGAGCTGTTTTTT. Translation: CASSYSWANTGELFF.

The chain uses TRBV4-1 and TRBJ2-7, with TRBD1 identical over 7 bases. Germline V gene data show CDR1 as MGHRA and CDR2 as YSYEKL. V shed 3 bases and J 3 bases; nucleotides not matched to a gene: 14. The CDR3 is 17 amino acids. The CDR3 region has the DNA TGCGCCAGCAGCCACAGGCCCCGGGACAGCGAAAACTACGAGCAGTACTTC. This gives the protein CASSHRPRDSENYEQYF.

V and J are TRBV5-6 and TRBJ2-5; TRBD2 matches 8 bases. Germline CDR1 is SGHDT and CDR2 is YYEEEE. The CDR3 has 13 amino acids. The junction had 0 bases not matched to a gene; V was cut back by 0 bases and J by 5 bases. In DNA form, the CDR3 reads TGTGCCAGCAGCTTGGGCGGGGGGGAGACCCAGTACTTC. It translates to CASSLGGGETQYF.

The CDR3, as DNA: TGTGCCAGCAGCTTGGGGGGACAGCGAAGCTCCTACGAGCAGTACTTC. Translation: CASSLGGQRSSYEQYF. This sequence joins TRBV11-2 and TRBJ2-7, with a tentative D call TRBD1 (7 bases). The V end lost 3 bases, the J end lost 0 bases, and 15 bases lay between the germline ends. The CDR3 covers 16 residues. The germline CDR1 and CDR2 sequences are SGHAT and FQNNGV.

A note on this clone: The sample contains more than one DNA sequence encoding this CDR3. The V call is TRBV7-9, the J call TRBJ1-1; D is ambiguous. Per germline, CDR1 SEHNR and CDR2 FQNEAQ (reference sequence). V shed 2 bases and J shed 2 bases, with 3 bases lying between them. The CDR3 consists of 12 residues. CDR3 loop: CASSLSNTEAFF. CDR3 nucleotide sequence: TGTGCCAGCAGCTTATCAAACACTGAAGCTTTCTTT.

Only one count was recorded for this clone. This chain joins TRBV4-1 and TRBJ2-7; D is ambiguous. Trimming stripped 3 bases from V and 1 base from J, with 13 bases between. CDR3 size: 15 residues. Looked up from germline, CDR1 is MGHRA and CDR2 is YSYEKL. The CDR3 region is CASSQSTADSYEQYF. The CDR3 DNA follows: TGCGCCAGCAGCCAGAGTACCGCCGATTCCTACGAGCAGTACTTC.

Turning to this clone: Other DNA variants within this sample encode the same CDR3. The J gene is TRBJ1-1, the V gene TRBV5-1, with 9 bases lining up with TRBD1. This CDR3 comprises 13 residues. Per the germline V gene, CDR1 is SGHRS and CDR2 is YFSETQ. V lost 5 bases to trimming and J lost 3 bases; unmatched junction nucleotides: 2. The CDR3 DNA reads TGCGCCAGCAGTAGGGACAGGGACACTGAAGCTTTCTTT. Residues: CASSRDRDTEAFF.

The chain employs TRBV19 and TRBJ2-7; a possible D gene is TRBD2 (5 bases). CDR1 and CDR2 (germline): LNHDA, SQIVND (reference sequence). V was shortened by 3 bases and J by 6 bases, with 12 bases between the two germline ends. There are 13 residues in the CDR3. This chain's CDR3 is CASSMGAEVEQYF. The CDR3 coding sequence is TGTGCCAGTAGTATGGGAGCGGAGGTCGAGCAGTACTTC.

The sample holds one count of this clone. This CDR3 is CASRDRGTGELFF. The CDR3 bases are TGTGCCAGCAGGGACAGGGGGACCGGGGAGCTGTTTTTT. This chain uses TRBV6-4 with TRBJ2-2; 10 bases match TRBD1. The CDR3 contains 13 residues. V trimming: 6 bases; J trimming: 5 bases; junction bases outside the gene matches: 0. Germline values: CDR1 MRHNA, CDR2 SNTAGT.

The chain links TRBV30 to TRBJ1-1; TRBD1 aligns across 7 bases. Looked up from germline, CDR1 is GTSNPN and CDR2 is SVGIG (reference sequence). The CDR3 has 14 residues. Unmatched junction bases numbered 7, after V lost 3 bases and J lost 3 bases. The CDR3 spells CAWRQGVSYTEAFF. The CDR3 DNA reads TGTGCCTGGAGGCAGGGGGTCAGTTACACTGAAGCTTTCTTT.

The rearrangement uses TRBV9 and TRBJ1-1, with 9 positions matching TRBD1. Germline lookup yields CDR1 SGDLS and CDR2 YYNGEE. This CDR3 comprises 15 residues. V lost 4 bases and J lost 6; bases outside the gene matches: 10. The CDR3 loop reads CASSSRTGVASEAFF. The CDR3 nucleotides are TGTGCCAGCAGCTCCCGGACAGGGGTGGCTTCTGAAGCTTTCTTT.

This chain links TRBV7-8 with TRBJ2-6, with 9 bases aligning to TRBD1. CDR3 length: 17 amino acids. V shed 4 bases and J 0 bases; nucleotides not matched to a gene: 4. Germline CDR1 reads SGHVS; CDR2 reads FQNEAQ. CDR3 sequence: CASSSTGGISGANVLTF. CDR3 coding DNA: TGTGCCAGCAGCTCCACAGGGGGCATCTCTGGGGCCAACGTCCTGACTTTC.